This entry describes one TCR beta chain. The data are from a study of blood T cell repertoires in COVID-19. Overall study context: Collection of acute and convalescent COVID-19 samples took place in the United States, Italy and Spain. Sources were T cells, B-cell-depleted T cells, or PBMCs; the material itself was cDNA or gDNA.

As originally analysed: Reference gene primer amplification gave nucleated cell count estimates. TCRdb's copy holds only in-frame clones and misses some; the assay was immunoSEQ multiplex PCR. The D gene and trimming were derived from the DNA, and the V and J assignments and clone size from that table. The table has 80,000 to 130,000 clones, around nine tenths seen once. The CDR3 spans 17 residues. CDR1 and CDR2 (germline): SGHRS, YFSETQ. Trimming cost V 0 bases and J 1 base, with 11 bases left between them. The sequencing sample was made of peripheral blood. The chain has TRBV5-1 and TRBJ1-6; D remains unclear. The sequence derives from a man in his 70s with acute or convalescent COVID-19. The CDR3 loop is CASSLAVGESYNSPLHF. CDR3 DNA sequence: TGCGCCAGCAGCTTGGCCGTGGGAGAATCCTATAATTCACCCCTCCACTTT.